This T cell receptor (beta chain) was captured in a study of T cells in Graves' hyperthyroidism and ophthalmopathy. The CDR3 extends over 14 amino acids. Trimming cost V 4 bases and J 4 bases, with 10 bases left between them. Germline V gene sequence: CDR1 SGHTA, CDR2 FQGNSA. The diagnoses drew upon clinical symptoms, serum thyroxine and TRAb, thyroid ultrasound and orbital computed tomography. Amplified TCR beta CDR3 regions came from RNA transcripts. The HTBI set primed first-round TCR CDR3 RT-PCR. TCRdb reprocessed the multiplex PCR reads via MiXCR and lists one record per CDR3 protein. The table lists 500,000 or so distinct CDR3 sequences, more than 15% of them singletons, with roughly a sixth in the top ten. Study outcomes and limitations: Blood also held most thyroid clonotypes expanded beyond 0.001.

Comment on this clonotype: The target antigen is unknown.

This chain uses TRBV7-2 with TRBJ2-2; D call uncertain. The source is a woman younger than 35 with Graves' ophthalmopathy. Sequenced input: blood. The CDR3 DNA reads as TGTGCCAGCAGCTCAAGGCTCAGCACCGGGGAGCTGTTTTTT. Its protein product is CASSSRLSTGELFF.